The 30 T cell receptor beta chains below all came from one sample that was sequenced in a study of T cell repertoires in cytomegalovirus infection. TCRdb recomputed calls from the reads with MiXCR, one row per CDR3 protein. The sample comprises about 200,000 distinct CDR3 sequences, roughly 9.8% of which are singletons, and about 4.6% rests with the top ten. The material sequenced was PBMCs. The receptors were gathered from a human donor in good health (CMV status not recorded). Some clones in this sample may be carry-over from other donors' samples.

DNA for the CDR3: TGTGCCAGCGGACAGAGCTACGAGCAGTACTTC. Translation gives CASGQSYEQYF. V and J are TRBV28 and TRBJ2-7; tentatively, D is TRBD1 (6 bases). Trimming cost V 8 bases and J 3 bases, with 8 bases left between them. The CDR3 totals 11 residues. Germline CDR1 reads MDHEN; CDR2 reads SYDVKM.

The rearrangement links TRBV6-6 to TRBJ1-1; D is ambiguous. The CDR3 loop spans 13 amino acids. With 6 bases removed from V and 1 base from J, the gap between germline ends came to 9 bases. Germline V lookup: CDR1 MNHNY, CDR2 SVGAGI (reference sequence). DNA of the CDR3: TGTGCCAGCAGGGAGTTGAAGAACACTGAAGCTTTCTTT. Its translation is CASRELKNTEAFF.

This clonotype was observed a few times. The rearrangement links TRBV24-1 to TRBJ2-3; TRBD2 agrees at 10 bases. CDR1 and CDR2 (germline): KGHDR, SFDVKD. CDR3 length: 16 residues. Germline trimming cut 3 bases from V and 7 bases from J; bases unmatched to any gene: 9. The chain's CDR3 is CATSDPPSGGEYTQYF. The CDR3 DNA sequence: TGTGCCACCAGTGATCCTCCGAGCGGGGGGGAATATACGCAGTATTTT.

The CDR3 bases are TGTGCCAGCAGTTACGGCCCGGGGACACCCTACAATGAGCAGTTCTTC. Its protein product is CASSYGPGTPYNEQFF. The chain has TRBV6-2 or TRBV6-3 and TRBJ2-1, with D possibly TRBD1 on 6 matching bases. The CDR3 is 16 amino acids. Germline V gives CDR1 MNHEY, CDR2 SVGEGT. The V end lost 2 bases, the J end lost 2 bases, and 13 bases lay between the germline ends.

This clonotype was recorded many times. The chain employs TRBV7-2 and TRBJ2-1, with TRBD1 matching 7 bases. V was pared by 6 bases and J by 2 bases, with 10 bases of the junction left unmatched. Germline assignment: CDR1 SGHTA and CDR2 FQGNSA. The CDR3 spans 16 residues. The CDR3 loop is CASSLTGVVAYNEQFF. The CDR3 nucleotides read TGTGCCAGCAGTTTAACAGGGGTTGTCGCCTACAATGAGCAGTTCTTC.

This clonotype has at least ten counts. This sequence joins TRBV6-1 and TRBJ1-5, with TRBD1 matching over 10 bases. The germline gives CDR1 MNHNS, CDR2 SASEGT. The CDR3 loop spans 14 amino acids. V lost 8 bases to trimming and J lost 6 bases; unmatched junction nucleotides: 7. Here the CDR3 reads CASGPRTGGQPQHF. DNA of the CDR3: TGTGCCAGCGGTCCCCGGACAGGGGGTCAGCCCCAGCATTTT.

This clonotype was seen ten or more times. This sequence joins TRBV10-2 and TRBJ2-1; 8 nucleotides match TRBD2. Per the germline V gene, CDR1 is WSHSY and CDR2 is SAAADI. Unmatched junction bases numbered 5, after V lost 0 bases and J lost 7 bases. The CDR3 runs to 15 residues. CDR3 DNA sequence: TGCGCCAGCAGTGAGTCAAGCGGGAGTAGGAATGAGCAGTTCTTC. Translation: CASSESSGSRNEQFF.

V gene TRBV10-3 combines with J gene TRBJ1-5; D is unresolved. V shed 3 bases and J shed 4 bases, with 16 bases lying between them. This CDR3 is 16 amino acids long. The germline gives CDR1 ENHRY, CDR2 SYGVKD. Here the CDR3 DNA reads TGTGCCATCAGTGAAGATCTCATGTCCGGGAATCAGCCCCAGCATTTT. Protein: CAISEDLMSGNQPQHF.

This clonotype was detected ten times or more. This chain links TRBV4-3 with TRBJ1-5; possibly TRBD1 for D (5 bases). The CDR3 is 16 residues long. Per germline, CDR1 LGHNA and CDR2 YSLEER. V was clipped by 0 bases and J by 2 bases, with 11 bases between them. CDR3 nucleotide sequence: TGCGCCAGCAGCCAAGATGCCAGGGAGGGCAATCAGCCCCAGCATTTT. As protein: CASSQDAREGNQPQHF.

This clonotype has more than one count but fewer than ten. The gene calls are TRBV4-3 and TRBJ2-4; weak D call: TRBD2 (6 bases). Trimming left V 1 base short and J 2 bases short, with 15 bases between. Looked up from germline, CDR1 is LGHNA and CDR2 is YSLEER. This CDR3 contains 17 residues. In DNA, the CDR3 is TGCGCCAGCAGCCAAGTTCTTATCGGGGGAACCAAAAACATTCAGTACTTC. Translated: CASSQVLIGGTKNIQYF.

V usage is TRBV12-3 or TRBV12-4 and J usage is TRBJ2-1; 14 bases fit TRBD2. Trimming removed 5 bases from V and 8 bases from J; junction bases left unmatched: 2. There are 14 residues in the CDR3. The DNA for the CDR3 is TGTGCCAGCAGTCCGGGACTAGCGGGAGATGAGCAGTTCTTC. Its translation: CASSPGLAGDEQFF.

Only a few counts were recorded for this clonotype. This rearrangement joins TRBV6-2 or TRBV6-3 to TRBJ1-2, with 7 bases lining up with TRBD1. The CDR3 covers 14 residues. The junction had 10 bases not matched to a gene; V was cut back by 10 bases and J by 2 bases. The germline gives CDR1 MNHEY, CDR2 SVGEGT. The CDR3 spells CATERQGLNYGYTF. The CDR3 coding sequence is TGTGCCACCGAACGACAGGGCTTGAACTATGGCTACACCTTC.

This clonotype was observed many times. V and J are TRBV7-2 and TRBJ2-5; 8 positions match TRBD2. The CDR3 loop spans 15 amino acids. Trimming removed 5 bases from V and 5 bases from J; junction bases left unmatched: 10. Germline loops: CDR1 SGHTA, CDR2 FQGNSA. The CDR3 region is CASSVSGNGWETQYF. CDR3 nucleotides: TGTGCCAGCAGCGTTAGCGGGAACGGGTGGGAGACCCAGTACTTC.

This clonotype occurred many times. V is TRBV7-2 and J is TRBJ2-2; a possible D gene is TRBD1 (6 bases). The CDR3 length is 13 residues. The V and J ends lost 4 bases and 7 bases respectively, with 10 bases between them. Germline lookup yields CDR1 SGHTA and CDR2 FQGNSA. The CDR3 loop reads CASSSQGHGELFF. As DNA, the CDR3 is TGTGCCAGCAGCTCACAGGGTCACGGGGAGCTGTTTTTT.

In its sample, this clonotype was seen many times. The chain recombines TRBV20-1 with TRBJ2-1; D possibly matches TRBD1 or TRBD2 (7 bases each). V lost 1 base and J lost 10, with 17 bases in between. CDR3 size: 14 residues. Germline V gene lookup returns CDR1 DFQATT and CDR2 SNEGSKA (reference sequence). The CDR3 region is CSARGGLGGEEQFF. CDR3 nucleotides: TGCAGTGCTAGAGGAGGACTAGGGGGCGAGGAGCAGTTCTTC.

Many counts were recorded for this clonotype. This chain joins TRBV28 and TRBJ1-4, with D uncertain. This CDR3 contains 11 residues. V was cut by 2 bases and J by 10 bases, with 5 bases left in between. Germline CDR1 MDHEN, CDR2 SYDVKM. In DNA form, the CDR3 reads TGTGCCAGCAGTTTAGGCGGAAAACTGTTTTTT. Its protein is CASSLGGKLFF. The variable domain in full, completed from reference TRBV28 and TRBJ1-4, reads DVKVTQSSRYLVKRTGEKVFLECVQDMDHENMFWYRQDPGLGLRLIYFSYDVKMKEKGDIPEGYSVSREKKERFSLILESASTNQTSMYLCASSLGGKLFFGSGTQLSVL.

A few counts support this clonotype. This sequence joins TRBV5-1 and TRBJ2-1; possible D gene TRBD2, 6 bases. Germline V CDR1 and CDR2: SGHRS, YFSETQ. CDR3 length equals 14 residues. Trimming removed 2 bases at V and 7 bases at J, with 13 bases between. The CDR3 spells CASSFSAGRNEQFF. CDR3 bases: TGCGCCAGCAGCTTTTCGGCAGGGAGGAATGAGCAGTTCTTC.

This clonotype was observed many times. The chain joins TRBV4-2 to TRBJ2-1; TRBD2 agrees at 11 bases. Germline CDR1 LGHNA, CDR2 YNFKEQ. V lost 1 base and J lost 3; bases outside the gene matches: 2. This CDR3 has 16 amino acids. The chain's CDR3 is CASSQGLAGLYNEQFF. In DNA, the CDR3 is TGTGCCAGCAGCCAAGGACTAGCGGGACTCTACAATGAGCAGTTCTTC.

The genes are TRBV19 and TRBJ2-5; the match to TRBD2 covers 13 bases. Germline CDR1 reads LNHDA; CDR2 reads SQIVND (reference sequence). After removal of 10 bases from V and 1 base from J, the junction contained 9 bases not matched to a gene. The CDR3 extends over 16 amino acids. This CDR3 reads CATGTSGVTFQETQYF. The CDR3 coding sequence is TGTGCCACCGGGACTAGCGGGGTGACGTTCCAAGAGACCCAGTACTTC.

The chain carries TRBV20-1 and TRBJ1-2; D ambiguous. CDR3 length equals 14 residues. Per the germline V gene, CDR1 is DFQATT and CDR2 is SNEGSKA (reference sequence). V was trimmed by 3 bases and J by 2 bases, leaving 13 bases between them. The DNA for the CDR3 is TGCAGTGCTAGTAGCTCTCTGGGGAACTATGGCTACACCTTC. Translation gives CSASSSLGNYGYTF.

V is TRBV7-7 and J is TRBJ2-1; TRBD2 matches at 10 bases. The CDR3 totals 18 residues. Trimming took 1 base from V and 0 from J; bases not matched to a gene: 6. Germline V gene lookup returns CDR1 SSHAT and CDR2 FNYEAQ (reference sequence). CDR3 bases: TGTGCCAGCAGCTTAGGGCTAGCGGGGGCCAGCTCCTACAATGAGCAGTTCTTC. Its translation is CASSLGLAGASSYNEQFF.

This clonotype has a handful of counts. V gene TRBV20-1 combines with J gene TRBJ2-3, with 7 bases matching TRBD1. V shed 6 bases and J 0 bases; nucleotides not matched to a gene: 9. Looked up from germline, CDR1 is DFQATT and CDR2 is SNEGSKA (reference sequence). CDR3 length equals 15 residues. The CDR3 spells CSATGTDFSTDTQYF. The CDR3 bases are TGCAGTGCAACCGGGACAGATTTTAGCACAGATACGCAGTATTTT.

This clonotype was detected only a few times. The chain links TRBV18 to TRBJ2-3; D uncertain. The V end was cut by 3 bases, the J end by 4 bases, with 14 bases between. The V gene's germline CDR1 is KGHSH and CDR2 LQKENI. The CDR3 contains 15 residues. CDR3 DNA: TGTGCCAGCTCACCGCTCTCCCGACCCGCAGATACGCAGTATTTT. This sequence encodes CASSPLSRPADTQYF.

This clonotype was detected many times. The CDR3 sequence: CASSFKGGGYTF. CDR3 in DNA: TGTGCCAGCAGTTTTAAAGGGGGGGGCTACACCTTC. This rearrangement joins TRBV12-3 or TRBV12-4 to TRBJ1-2; a weak D match, TRBD1 (6 bases). The CDR3 loop spans 12 amino acids. Trimming removed 3 bases at V and 8 bases at J, with 10 bases between.

This clonotype has a count of ten or more. The genes are TRBV28 and TRBJ1-5; no clear D gene. Trimming removed 8 bases at V and 3 bases at J, with 14 bases between. The CDR3 is made up of 14 amino acids. CDR1 and CDR2 (germline): MDHEN, SYDVKM. CDR3 loop: CASWGFAANQPQHF. DNA of the CDR3: TGTGCCAGCTGGGGTTTTGCAGCCAATCAGCCCCAGCATTTT.

This clonotype has ten or more counts. J is TRBJ2-3 and V is TRBV7-2, with 13 bases lining up with TRBD2. Germline V gene sequence: CDR1 SGHTA, CDR2 FQGNSA. The CDR3 loop spans 15 amino acids. Trimming removed 3 bases from V and 10 bases from J; junction bases left unmatched: 7. CDR3 protein: CASSFVLAGGRAQYF. The CDR3 nucleotides read TGTGCCAGCAGCTTCGTACTAGCGGGGGGGCGCGCGCAGTATTTT.

Ten or more counts support this clonotype. This sequence joins TRBV7-2 and TRBJ2-1; TRBD1 is a possible D gene (5 bases). The CDR3 extends over 15 amino acids. CDR1 is SGHTA and CDR2 is FQGNSA in the germline V gene. The V end lost 0 bases, the J end lost 5 bases, and 11 bases lay between the germline ends. CDR3 in amino acids: CASSLAAGADNEQFF. The DNA of the CDR3 is TGTGCCAGCAGCTTAGCAGCTGGGGCCGACAATGAGCAGTTCTTC.

This clonotype was detected a few times. The V gene is TRBV4-3, the J gene TRBJ2-7; 8 bases match TRBD1. The J segment lost 2 bases and the V segment lost 8 bases, leaving 14 bases of the junction unmatched. Germline CDR1 and CDR2: LGHNA and YSLEER. This CDR3 region has 16 residues. In DNA, the CDR3 is TGCGCCAGCGCCCTCAAGGACAGGGACGCAACCTACGAGCAGTACTTC. Amino acid sequence: CASALKDRDATYEQYF.

V is TRBV7-8 and J is TRBJ1-2, with TRBD1 identical over 9 bases. Unmatched junction bases numbered 6, after V lost 5 bases and J lost 2 bases. The CDR3 runs 15 residues. CDR1 and CDR2 from the germline V gene are SGHVS and FQNEAQ. CDR3 nucleotide sequence: TGTGCCAGCAGCCTACGGGGACAGGGCAACTATGGCTACACCTTC. It specifies CASSLRGQGNYGYTF.

The chain employs TRBV2 and TRBJ2-7, with 10 bases matching TRBD1. Per germline, CDR1 SNHLY and CDR2 FYNNEI. This CDR3 comprises 15 residues. The V segment lost 7 bases and the J segment 4 bases; nucleotides outside the gene matches: 10. CDR3 coding DNA: TGTGCCAGCACCGATAAACCGGGACAGGGGTACGAGCAGTACTTC. Its translation is CASTDKPGQGYEQYF.